Listed below are T cell receptor beta chains from one sample, sequenced in a study of blood T cell repertoires in COVID-19. Clones were sequenced by immunoSEQ multiplex PCR, and TCRdb holds only the in-frame ones, with some missing. The sample consists of a few hundred thousand clones, more than 85% of them appearing once. The sample taken for sequencing was PBMCs or T cells enriched from blood (not recorded which). These receptors all come from a woman in her thirties who had recovered from COVID-19. Both conserved end residues are part of each CDR3. D genes are given only for firm matches. The listing skips clone size in some rows; elsewhere it reads once, few, many or a size class.

clone_size,j_call,d_call,v_call,cdr3_nt,cdr3_aa
NA,TRBJ2-5,NA,TRBV7-9,TGTGCCAGCAGCTTCGGGACACCGAAAGAGACCCAGTACTTC,CASSFGTPKETQYF
NA,TRBJ2-1,TRBD2,TRBV15,TGTGCCACCAGCAGAGATCCTAGCGGGAGTTACAATGAGCAGTTCTTC,CATSRDPSGSYNEQFF
NA,TRBJ1-2,TRBD1,TRBV19,TGTGCCAGTCGAACAGGGGTCCATGGCTACACCTTC,CASRTGVHGYTF
NA,TRBJ1-5,TRBD1,TRBV27,TGTGCCAGCAGTATATTGGGGGTCAGGGGGGATAGCAATCAGCCCCAGCATTTT,CASSILGVRGDSNQPQHF
NA,TRBJ2-7,NA,TRBV27,TGTGCCAGCAGTTTAAGCAGCGGAATGGCCTACGAGCAGTACTTC,CASSLSSGMAYEQYF
NA,TRBJ1-3,NA,TRBV30,TGTGCCTGGAGTGTACGAGGGGGAACTGGAAACACCATATATTTT,CAWSVRGGTGNTIYF
NA,TRBJ1-2,NA,TRBV2,TGTGCCAGCACGATCTACAGGGTCAACTATGGCTACACCTTC,CASTIYRVNYGYTF
NA,TRBJ2-6,NA,TRBV19,TGTGCCAGTAGTATCGGATTTGGGGGCGCTGGGGCCAACGTCCTGACTTTC,CASSIGFGGAGANVLTF
once,TRBJ2-7,TRBD2,TRBV5-8,TGTGCCAGCACCCGCGAGGGACTAGCGGGAATCCCGCAGTACTTC,CASTREGLAGIPQYF
NA,TRBJ2-7,TRBD2,TRBV27,TGTGCCAGCAGTTTAGGCGGGGGGAATTACGAGCAGTACTTC,CASSLGGGNYEQYF
NA,TRBJ1-2,NA,TRBV25-1,TGTGCCAGCAGTGAATTCTGGGGAGATGGCTACACCTTC,CASSEFWGDGYTF
NA,TRBJ1-1,NA,TRBV2,TGTGCCAGCAGTGAACAGGGCGAAGCTTTCTTT,CASSEQGEAFF
few,TRBJ2-3,NA,TRBV29-1,TGCAGCGTTGAAGTCGGACAGAGGGGAGATACGCAGTATTTT,CSVEVGQRGDTQYF
NA,TRBJ2-5,NA,TRBV27,TGTGCCAGCAGTTCGCTTCAGGGGCACCAAGAGACCCAGTACTTC,CASSSLQGHQETQYF
NA,TRBJ1-4,NA,TRBV29-1,TGCAGCGTTGAAGATCTACTAAATGAAAAACTGTTTTTT,CSVEDLLNEKLFF
once,TRBJ2-7,TRBD1,TRBV2,TGTGCCAGCAGTACCGGGACAGTCCCCTACGAGCAGTACTTC,CASSTGTVPYEQYF
NA,TRBJ2-7,TRBD1,TRBV7-3,TGTGCCAGCAGCTCAAGTCCCGGGACAGGGGTTCAGCAGTACTTC,CASSSSPGTGVQQYF
once,TRBJ2-7,TRBD1,TRBV5-8,TGTGCCAGCAGCCTGGACAGGTACGAGCAGTACTTC,CASSLDRYEQYF
many,TRBJ2-5,TRBD2,TRBV5-1,TGCGCCAGCAGCCCAGCGGGGGCGGAGACCCAGTACTTC,CASSPAGAETQYF
NA,TRBJ2-7,NA,TRBV19,TGTGCCAGTAGTATAGGGCAGGGGTACGAGCAGTACTTC,CASSIGQGYEQYF
few,TRBJ2-1,TRBD2,TRBV2,TGTGCCAGCACCCCGGTCACTAGCGGGAGTAATGAGCAGTTCTTC,CASTPVTSGSNEQFF
few,TRBJ1-5,TRBD1,TRBV2,TGTGCCAGCAGTGTCACGGGACAGTTGGGTCAGCCCCAGCATTTT,CASSVTGQLGQPQHF
NA,TRBJ2-5,TRBD2,TRBV9,TGTGCCAGCAGCGTAGGAGCGGGAGAAACGGAGACCCAGTACTTC,CASSVGAGETETQYF
NA,TRBJ2-2,TRBD1,TRBV2,TGTGCCAGCAGAGATACGACGGGACAGGGCTACACCGGGGAGCTGTTTTTT,CASRDTTGQGYTGELFF
NA,TRBJ1-3,TRBD1,TRBV5-1,TGCGCCAGCAGCGCCGGGACAGCGGGAAACACCATATATTTT,CASSAGTAGNTIYF
few,TRBJ2-2,NA,TRBV6-5,TGTGCCAGCATCACCGGGACAAACACCGGGGAGCTGTTTTTT,CASITGTNTGELFF
NA,TRBJ2-7,NA,TRBV3-1/TRBV3-2,TGTGCCAGCAGCCTTGAAGGGGTATCTAGGGGGGAGCAGTACTTC,CASSLEGVSRGEQYF
few,TRBJ1-5,TRBD1,TRBV29-1,TGCAGCGTTGTGACAGGACAGGGGGGTCTGGGGCCCCAGCATTTT,CSVVTGQGGLGPQHF
NA,TRBJ1-3,NA,TRBV10-3,TGTGCCATCAGTGAGTCGTCGGGACACCAGCTACTCTCTGGAAACACCATATATTTT,CAISESSGHQLLSGNTIYF
NA,TRBJ2-2,TRBD1,TRBV18,TGTGCCAGCTCACCACCGAACAGGGGGGCGAACACCGGGGAGCTGTTTTTT,CASSPPNRGANTGELFF
NA,TRBJ2-5,TRBD1,TRBV30,TGTGCCTGGAGTGTACAGGGGGAGACCCAGTACTTC,CAWSVQGETQYF
NA,TRBJ2-3,NA,TRBV9,TGTGCCAGCAGCGTAATGGCTAGCACAGATACGCAGTATTTT,CASSVMASTDTQYF
NA,TRBJ2-7,TRBD1,TRBV14,TGTGCCAGCAGCCGAGGACAGGGAAACTCCTACGAGCAGTACTTC,CASSRGQGNSYEQYF
many,TRBJ1-5,TRBD1,TRBV6-1,TGTGCCAGCAGTGAATGGCAGGGGGAGAGTCAGCCCCAGCATTTT,CASSEWQGESQPQHF
once,TRBJ2-2,NA,TRBV27,TGTGCCAGCAGATGGGAGGCTACCGGGGAGCTGTTTTTT,CASRWEATGELFF
NA,TRBJ2-2,NA,TRBV7-9,TGTGCCACCCACAAGAACACCGGGGAGCTGTTTTTT,CATHKNTGELFF
NA,TRBJ2-7,TRBD2,TRBV20-1,TGCAGTGCTAGTGTTCCACTAGCGGGATTCTACGAGCAGTACTTC,CSASVPLAGFYEQYF
NA,TRBJ1-5,TRBD1,TRBV16,TGTGCCAGCAGCCAAACCGGGACAGGGAATCAGCCCCAGCATTTT,CASSQTGTGNQPQHF
NA,TRBJ1-1,TRBD1,TRBV24-1,TGTGCCACCAGTGATCTAATTGACAGGGGCACTGAAGCTTTCTTT,CATSDLIDRGTEAFF
NA,TRBJ1-1,TRBD1,TRBV4-1,TGCGCCAGCAGCCAAGAGGGGGACAGGGCCATGAACACTGAAGCTTTCTTT,CASSQEGDRAMNTEAFF
NA,TRBJ1-6,TRBD1,TRBV18,TGTGCCAGCTCACCCCGACAGGGGAGTAGGGATTCACCCCTCCACTTT,CASSPRQGSRDSPLHF
NA,TRBJ2-5,TRBD2,TRBV5-1,TGCGCCAGCAGCTTCTCGGGGGGGCAGGGAGAGACCCAGTACTTC,CASSFSGGQGETQYF
NA,TRBJ2-7,TRBD2,TRBV19,TGTGCCAGTAGTACGGGACTAGCGGGAATCCGCGAGCAGTACTTC,CASSTGLAGIREQYF
NA,TRBJ2-1,TRBD1,TRBV12-5,TGTGCTAGTGGTGTGGGACAGGGGGCGGATGAGCAGTTCTTC,CASGVGQGADEQFF
NA,TRBJ2-7,TRBD1,TRBV7-7,TGTGCTAGCAGCCCCGACAGGGGATACGAGCAGTACTTC,CASSPDRGYEQYF
NA,TRBJ1-2,NA,TRBV7-3,TGTGCCAGCAGCTTAAGGGGAGGGGGTAACTATGGCTACACCTTC,CASSLRGGGNYGYTF
NA,TRBJ2-1,TRBD2,TRBV5-1,TGCGCCAGCAGCTACCTAGCGGGAGAGCCCTACAATGAGCAGTTCTTC,CASSYLAGEPYNEQFF
few,TRBJ2-1,TRBD1,TRBV19,TGTGCCAGTAGTATATACGGCAGGGGGACTGAGCAGTTCTTC,CASSIYGRGTEQFF
NA,TRBJ1-5,NA,TRBV29-1,TGCAGCGCCGGGGGGGGGAACAATCAGCCCCAGCATTTT,CSAGGGNNQPQHF
NA,TRBJ2-1,TRBD2,TRBV5-4,TGTGCCAGCAGACGACTAGCGGGGGGGCCCAATGAGCAGTTCTTC,CASRRLAGGPNEQFF
few,TRBJ1-3,TRBD1,TRBV30,TGTGCCGGGGGACAGGGGAGTAAGAACACCATATATTTT,CAGGQGSKNTIYF
few,TRBJ2-2,NA,TRBV6-2/TRBV6-3,TGTGCCAGCAGCGACAGGCTAGCGAACACCGGGGAGCTGTTTTTT,CASSDRLANTGELFF